These 13 T cell receptor beta chains originate from one sample sequenced in a study of cytomegalovirus exposure and HLA in healthy donors. Primers included in the PCR were 60 Vbeta and 13 Jbeta primers. Sequencing was performed with immunoSEQ multiplex PCR; in TCRdb, only in-frame clones are kept and a portion is missing. Among about 190,000 clones listed, approximately 86% were seen once. The sample comprised PBMCs. The receptors were sampled from a woman aged 25 to 45 in good health and CMV-seronegative.

This chain links TRBV5-1 with TRBJ2-1, with 7 bases that match TRBD2. This CDR3 spans 16 amino acids. Trimming at V came to 3 bases and at J to 5 bases, leaving 11 bases not matched to a gene. Germline V gene sequence: CDR1 SGHRS, CDR2 YFSETQ. The CDR3 sequence: CASSSAGTNLNNEQFF. CDR3 sequence (DNA): TGCGCCAGCAGCTCGGCCGGGACTAACCTTAACAATGAGCAGTTCTTC.

This clone was observed a few times. J is TRBJ2-7 and V is TRBV9; D may be TRBD1 (5 bases). Deletions cut 0 bases from V and 5 bases from J, with 15 bases between. Germline V gene lookup returns CDR1 SGDLS and CDR2 YYNGEE. CDR3 length: 15 residues. The CDR3 loop is CASSVDVRAFDEQYF. Written as DNA, the CDR3 is TGTGCCAGCAGCGTAGACGTCAGGGCCTTTGACGAGCAGTACTTC. The full variable domain, in which reference TRBV9 and TRBJ2-7 provide the parts outside the CDR3, is DSGVTQTPKHLITATGQRVTLRCSPRSGDLSVYWYQQSLDQGLQFLIQYYNGEERAKGNILERFSAQQFPDLHSELNLSSLELGDSALYFCASSVDVRAFDEQYFGPGTRLTVT.

V and J are TRBV5-6 and TRBJ2-7; D perhaps matches TRBD1 (6 bases). V lost 1 base, J lost 0 bases, and 11 bases lay in between. The V gene's germline CDR1 is SGHDT and CDR2 YYEEEE. The CDR3 consists of 15 residues. CDR3 sequence: CASSLSPGASYEQYF. CDR3 sequence (DNA): TGTGCCAGCAGCTTGAGTCCAGGGGCCTCCTACGAGCAGTACTTC.

V is TRBV7-2 and J is TRBJ2-1; the match to TRBD2 covers 10 bases. The CDR3 loop spans 15 amino acids. The germline CDR1 and CDR2 sequences are SGHTA and FQGNSA. V lost 1 base, J lost 5 bases, and 2 bases stayed unmatched. As DNA, the CDR3 is TGTGCCAGCAGCTTAGTAGCGGGGGGAAACAATGAGCAGTTCTTC. Its translation is CASSLVAGGNNEQFF.

The chain couples TRBV5-1 to TRBJ2-7; TRBD1 matches 9 bases. Germline CDR1 and CDR2: SGHRS and YFSETQ. The CDR3 sequence is 14 residues long. V shed 4 bases and J 3 bases; nucleotides not matched to a gene: 5. As DNA, the CDR3 is TGCGCCAGCAGCGCTACGGGACAGGGCTACGAGCAGTACTTC. Its protein product is CASSATGQGYEQYF.

The V call is TRBV7-9, the J call TRBJ1-2; a possible D gene is TRBD1 (6 bases). Germline values: CDR1 SEHNR, CDR2 FQNEAQ (reference sequence). The CDR3 is 13 residues long. Deletions cut 3 bases from V and 6 bases from J, with 11 bases between. The DNA for the CDR3 is TGTGCCAGCAGCTTCAACAGGGTTGATGGCTACACCTTC. Residues: CASSFNRVDGYTF.

CDR3 loop: CASNLRGITGELFF. The CDR3, as DNA: TGTGCCAGCAACCTAAGAGGGATCACCGGGGAGCTGTTTTTT. The rearrangement links TRBV7-9 to TRBJ2-2, with D possibly matching TRBD2 (5 bases). Germline V lookup: CDR1 SEHNR, CDR2 FQNEAQ (reference sequence). CDR3 size: 14 residues. V dropped 7 bases and J dropped 4 bases, with 13 bases sitting between them. The variable domain in full, with the rest retrieved from reference TRBV7-9 and TRBJ2-2, is DTGVSQNPRHKITKRGQNVTFRCDPISEHNRLYWYRQTLGQGPEFLTYFQNEAQLEKSRLLSDRFSAERPKGSFSTLEIQRTEQGDSAMYLCASNLRGITGELFFGEGSRLTVL.

This rearrangement joins TRBV5-8 to TRBJ2-6; D unresolved. Trimming took 3 bases from V and 1 from J, leaving 20 bases between them. CDR3 length: 19 residues. Germline V lookup: CDR1 SGHTS, CDR2 YDEGEE. For the CDR3, the DNA is TGTGCCAGCAGCTCCAGGCCGATACCCAGTAGGTCTGGGGCCAACGTCCTGACTTTC. Encoded protein: CASSSRPIPSRSGANVLTF.

The J gene is TRBJ2-7, the V gene TRBV19, with TRBD2 matching over 7 bases. The CDR3 covers 14 residues. With 6 bases clipped from V and 2 bases from J, the junction kept 7 bases outside the gene matches. Germline V gives CDR1 LNHDA, CDR2 SQIVND (reference sequence). The CDR3 is CASRTSSGPYEQYF. DNA for the CDR3: TGTGCCAGTAGAACCTCTAGCGGACCCTACGAGCAGTACTTC.

The chain joins TRBV5-1 to TRBJ2-3; D ambiguous. The CDR3 length is 13 residues. Trimming cost V 7 bases and J 1 base, with 10 bases left between them. CDR1 and CDR2 from the germline V gene are SGHRS and YFSETQ. CDR3 in DNA: TGCGCCAGCTCCTTTCGTGGCACAGATACGCAGTATTTT. It is translated as CASSFRGTDTQYF. Together with reference TRBV5-1 and TRBJ2-3, the CDR3 gives the full variable domain: KAGVTQTPRYLIKTRGQQVTLSCSPISGHRSVSWYQQTPGQGLQFLFEYFSETQRNKGNFPGRFSGRQFSNSRSEMNVSTLELGDSALYLCASSFRGTDTQYFGPGTRLTVL.

The chain is built from TRBV2 and TRBJ2-1; the match to TRBD1 covers 7 bases. CDR3 length: 12 residues. Germline V gene data show CDR1 as SNHLY and CDR2 as FYNNEI. The trim removed 6 bases at V and 4 bases at J, leaving 0 bases unmatched. For the CDR3, the DNA is TGTGCCAGCAGGGGACAGTACAATGAGCAGTTCTTC. It codes for CASRGQYNEQFF.

The chain is built from TRBV6-6 and TRBJ2-7, with D tentatively TRBD2 (5 bases). V was shortened by 4 bases and J by 6 bases, with 19 bases between the two germline ends. This CDR3 region has 15 residues. Germline CDR1 reads MNHNY; CDR2 reads SVGAGI (reference sequence). The DNA for the CDR3 is TGTGCCAGCAGTTCGAGGGCCACCTCCTTTTTCGAGCAGTACTTC. Translation: CASSSRATSFFEQYF.

V usage is TRBV7-8 and J usage is TRBJ2-5; tentatively, D is TRBD2 (7 bases). V was trimmed by 5 bases and J by 4 bases, leaving 14 bases between them. This CDR3 is built from 14 residues. The germline gives CDR1 SGHVS, CDR2 FQNEAQ. This CDR3 reads CASSPERGGETQYF. CDR3 DNA: TGTGCCAGCAGCCCCGAGAGGGGGGGAGAGACCCAGTACTTC.